This T cell receptor beta chain was captured by sequencing in a study of shared clonotypes between healthy human individuals. Overall study results and limits: As a rule, naive subsets had a larger estimated richness than memory subsets. Across four donors, naive CD4 shared about 5%, naive CD8 under 4%, memory CD4 less than 2.5%, memory CD8 about 0.4%.

About this clone: Its antigen is undetermined.

This CDR3 spans 15 amino acids. The V gene end was trimmed by 7 bases and the J gene end by 7 bases; junction bases not matched to a gene: 9. CDR1 SGHRS and CDR2 YFSETQ come from the germline V gene. TCRdb's copy holds only in-frame clones and misses some; the assay was immunoSEQ multiplex PCR. The data contain approximately 1,500,000 clones, approximately 98% of them singletons. The receptor comes from a man between 25 and 39 years old in good health. The chain combines TRBV5-1 with TRBJ2-1; the match to TRBD2 covers 12 bases. Sequenced input: naive CD4+ T cells sorted from blood. Subset: CD45RA+ positively selected. CDR3 sequence: CASAALAGGWNEQFF. The CDR3 DNA reads TGCGCCAGCGCGGCCCTAGCGGGAGGGTGGAATGAGCAGTTCTTC.